Presented here are 30 T cell receptor beta chains from one specimen sequenced in a study of cytomegalovirus exposure and HLA in healthy donors. It was with 60 Vbeta and 13 Jbeta primers that the PCR ran. Using immunoSEQ multiplex PCR, the repertoire was profiled, and TCRdb retains in-frame clones only, with some absent. The table has more than 95,000 clones, around three quarters seen once. Material for sequencing was PBMCs. The receptors were gathered from a man aged 45-65 years in good health and CMV-seropositive.

The V and J genes are TRBV7-8 and TRBJ2-5; 8 bases are a match to TRBD1. Germline V gene data show CDR1 as SGHVS and CDR2 as FQNEAQ. The CDR3 has 17 amino acids. The V and J ends lost 3 bases and 5 bases, in that order; junction bases with no gene match: 14. CDR3 in amino acids: CASSLGHGRGHLETQYF. CDR3 bases: TGTGCCAGCAGCTTGGGACACGGCAGGGGGCATTTGGAGACCCAGTACTTC.

The V call is TRBV28, the J call TRBJ2-3; 16 bases map to TRBD2. The germline V gene encodes CDR1 MDHEN and CDR2 SYDVKM. With V trimmed by 5 bases and J by 4 bases, 9 bases remained unmatched. The CDR3 is made up of 18 amino acids. The CDR3 nucleotides read TGTGCCAGCAGTCCAGGGACTAGCGGGAGGGCTCACGCAGATACGCAGTATTTT. Protein product: CASSPGTSGRAHADTQYF. Supplemented by reference TRBV28 and TRBJ2-3, the full variable domain reads DVKVTQSSRYLVKRTGEKVFLECVQDMDHENMFWYRQDPGLGLRLIYFSYDVKMKEKGDIPEGYSVSREKKERFSLILESASTNQTSMYLCASSPGTSGRAHADTQYFGPGTRLTVL.

The chain employs TRBV30 and TRBJ2-3; TRBD2 might be the D (5 bases). Germline CDR1 GTSNPN, CDR2 SVGIG (reference sequence). The length of the CDR3 is 13 residues. V was trimmed by 3 bases and J by 2 bases, leaving 9 bases between them. CDR3 sequence: CAWRKRDTDTQYF. As DNA, the CDR3 is TGTGCCTGGAGAAAACGGGACACAGATACGCAGTATTTT.

The rearrangement links TRBV21-1 to TRBJ1-1. TRBV21-1 is labeled a pseudogene. There are 16 residues in the CDR3. DNA for the CDR3: TGTGCCAGCAGCAAAGGCGGGGCGGGGGTAGATACTGAAGCTTTCTTT. Its translation is CASSKGGAGVDTEAFF.

This clone was observed a few times. This chain uses TRBV18 with TRBJ2-5; 14 positions match TRBD2. Losses at the gene ends were 5 bases for V and 0 bases for J; bases not matched to a gene: 14. Per the germline V gene, CDR1 is KGHSH and CDR2 is LQKENI. The CDR3 sequence is 20 residues long. CDR3 nucleotide sequence: TGTGCCAGCTCATCTCTCTCCGGGACTAGCGGGGGTTGGTACCAAGAGACCCAGTACTTC. This codes for CASSSLSGTSGGWYQETQYF. The full variable domain, in which reference TRBV18 and TRBJ2-5 provide the parts outside the CDR3, is NAGVMQNPRHLVRRRGQEARLRCSPMKGHSHVYWYRQLPEEGLKFMVYLQKENIIDESGMPKERFSAEFPKEGPSILRIQQVVRGDSAAYFCASSSLSGTSGGWYQETQYFGPGTRLLVL.

The chain employs TRBV7-9 and TRBJ1-2, with 10 bases identical to TRBD1. The V gene end was trimmed by 7 bases and the J gene end by 6 bases; junction bases not matched to a gene: 8. The germline V gene encodes CDR1 SEHNR and CDR2 FQNEAQ (reference sequence). CDR3 length: 14 residues. The CDR3 nucleotides read TGTGCCAGCACCGGGACAGGGGTGGTAAATGGCTACACCTTC. Its translation is CASTGTGVVNGYTF.

This clone has only a few counts. The chain is built from TRBV5-4 and TRBJ2-2; D may be TRBD2 (6 bases). The length of the CDR3 is 14 residues. Germline V gives CDR1 SGHNT, CDR2 YYREEE (reference sequence). Trimming shortened V by 0 bases and J by 4 bases, and 7 bases separated the two germline ends. This chain's CDR3 is CASSLGLVTGELFF. In DNA, the CDR3 is TGTGCCAGCAGCTTGGGACTAGTCACCGGGGAGCTGTTTTTT.

The rearrangement links TRBV5-1 to TRBJ2-4; possibly TRBD1 for D (6 bases). The germline gives CDR1 SGHRS, CDR2 YFSETQ. The V gene lost 4 bases and the J gene lost 6 bases, with 11 bases spanning the gap. The CDR3 spans 13 residues. CDR3 DNA sequence: TGCGCCAGCAGCGGGGGCCTCATAAACATTCAGTACTTC. Protein: CASSGGLINIQYF.

The chain recombines TRBV30 with TRBJ2-3, with TRBD2 matching over 9 bases. Trimming took 7 bases from V and 3 from J; bases not matched to a gene: 17. Per the germline V gene, CDR1 is GTSNPN and CDR2 is SVGIG (reference sequence). This CDR3 has 17 amino acids. The DNA of the CDR3 is TGTGCCTCTTCCCGGGGTAGCGGGAGAAGTGGAACAGATACGCAGTATTTT. It encodes CASSRGSGRSGTDTQYF.

The V gene is TRBV5-4, the J gene TRBJ2-2, with TRBD1 as a possible D gene (6 bases). This CDR3 comprises 14 residues. Between the trimmed V and J ends, which lost 4 bases and 3 bases, there was a span of 10 bases. The germline V gene has CDR1 SGHNT and CDR2 YYREEE (reference sequence). CDR3 in DNA: TGTGCCAGCAGCGCGAACAGGGACACCGGGGAGCTGTTTTTT. This encodes CASSANRDTGELFF. Drawing the rest from reference TRBV5-4 and TRBJ2-2, the complete variable domain is ETGVTQSPTHLIKTRGQQVTLRCSSQSGHNTVSWYQQALGQGPQFIFQYYREEENGRGNFPPRFSGLQFPNYSSELNVNALELDDSALYLCASSANRDTGELFFGEGSRLTVL.

V and J are TRBV28 and TRBJ2-7; D uncertain. CDR3 length: 15 amino acids. Deletions cut 6 bases from V and 0 bases from J, with 15 bases between. Germline-derived CDR1 and CDR2 are MDHEN and SYDVKM. CDR3 amino acids: CASSLRQLSSYEQYF. CDR3 nucleotide sequence: TGTGCCAGCAGCTTGAGGCAGCTGAGCTCCTACGAGCAGTACTTC.

The chain combines TRBV7-9 with TRBJ2-7, with TRBD1 identical over 7 bases. The CDR3 spans 14 residues. The J segment lost 6 bases and the V segment lost 1 base, leaving 6 bases of the junction unmatched. Germline CDR1 is SEHNR and CDR2 is FQNEAQ (reference sequence). The CDR3 region has the DNA TGTGCCAGCAGCTTAGGCCTACAGGGGACCGAGCAGTACTTC. Translation gives CASSLGLQGTEQYF.

The CDR3 region has the DNA TGTGCCAGTAGTATCCTTGGACAGGCCTATGGCTACACCTTC. Its translation: CASSILGQAYGYTF. The chain uses TRBV19 and TRBJ1-2; 7 positions match TRBD1. Unmatched junction bases numbered 5, after V lost 3 bases and J lost 4 bases. The germline V gene encodes CDR1 LNHDA and CDR2 SQIVND (reference sequence). There are 14 residues in the CDR3.

The chain couples TRBV29-1 to TRBJ2-1; D possibly corresponds to TRBD2 (6 bases). Germline CDR1 and CDR2: SQVTM and ANQGSEA. This CDR3 is 13 amino acids long. Trimming cost V 7 bases and J 5 bases, with 15 bases left between them. CDR3 DNA sequence: TGCAGCGCCGGGGGTGGGGGACACAATGAGCAGTTCTTC. It encodes CSAGGGGHNEQFF.

The rearrangement joins TRBV10-3 to TRBJ2-7; a possible D gene is TRBD2 (5 bases). The CDR3 runs to 15 residues. Germline V gene lookup returns CDR1 ENHRY and CDR2 SYGVKD. Deletions cut 6 bases from V and 7 bases from J, with 22 bases between. The DNA of the CDR3 is TGTGCCATCAGCCCGGACTCGAGGATTGAAAGAGAGCAGTACTTC. Translated, it gives CAISPDSRIEREQYF.

The chain has TRBV10-2 and TRBJ2-1; D ambiguous. V dropped 2 bases and J dropped 6 bases, with 8 bases sitting between them. Germline V lookup: CDR1 WSHSY, CDR2 SAAADI. The CDR3 spans 13 residues. In DNA form, the CDR3 reads TGCGCCAGCAGTGAGCCGCCGGGCAATGAGCAGTTCTTC. Translation gives CASSEPPGNEQFF.

A note on this clone: Different DNA sequences within this sample yield the same CDR3. This chain connects TRBV5-1 to TRBJ1-5; 8 positions agree with TRBD1. The germline V gene has CDR1 SGHRS and CDR2 YFSETQ. V trimming: 0 bases; J trimming: 4 bases; junction bases outside the gene matches: 0. The CDR3 consists of 14 residues. The CDR3 DNA sequence: TGCGCCAGCAGCTTGGGGACAGGGAATCAGCCCCAGCATTTT. It yields the protein CASSLGTGNQPQHF. The whole variable domain, remainder taken from reference TRBV5-1 and TRBJ1-5, is KAGVTQTPRYLIKTRGQQVTLSCSPISGHRSVSWYQQTPGQGLQFLFEYFSETQRNKGNFPGRFSGRQFSNSRSEMNVSTLELGDSALYLCASSLGTGNQPQHFGDGTRLSIL.

The chain couples TRBV15 to TRBJ2-4; 7 nucleotides agree with TRBD1. Germline lookup yields CDR1 LNHNV and CDR2 YYDKDF (reference sequence). The length of the CDR3 is 17 residues. V trimming: 2 bases; J trimming: 3 bases; junction bases outside the gene matches: 10. The CDR3 region is CATSRTGEGDGKNIQYF. CDR3 DNA sequence: TGTGCCACCAGCAGAACAGGGGAAGGGGATGGCAAAAACATTCAGTACTTC.

The chain links TRBV14 to TRBJ1-2; 8 bases line up with TRBD1. Germline trimming cut 4 bases from V and 3 bases from J; bases unmatched to any gene: 7. CDR1 is SGHDN, CDR2 FVKESK, per germline. CDR3 length: 15 residues. CDR3 amino acids: CASSPQGVRDYGYTF. Written as DNA, the CDR3 is TGTGCCAGCAGCCCACAGGGGGTGAGGGACTATGGCTACACCTTC.

The chain recombines TRBV7-3 with TRBJ2-3; no reliable D call. Germline V lookup: CDR1 SGHTA, CDR2 FQGTGA. V was trimmed by 5 bases and J by 2 bases, leaving 8 bases between them. The CDR3 is made up of 13 amino acids. The CDR3 nucleotides read TGTGCCAGCAGCCGCGGAGTCACAGATACGCAGTATTTT. Protein sequence: CASSRGVTDTQYF.

This chain joins TRBV7-9 and TRBJ2-7; 9 bases are shared with TRBD1. The germline V gene has CDR1 SEHNR and CDR2 FQNEAQ (reference sequence). The length of the CDR3 is 15 residues. The V and J ends lost 5 bases and 4 bases, in that order; junction bases with no gene match: 9. The CDR3 is CASSTPTGGGYEQYF. As DNA, the CDR3 is TGTGCCAGCAGCACCCCGACAGGGGGGGGGTACGAGCAGTACTTC.

The gene calls are TRBV29-1 and TRBJ2-1; 7 nucleotides agree with TRBD1. The CDR3 runs to 15 residues. CDR1 is SQVTM, CDR2 ANQGSEA, per germline. With V trimmed by 4 bases and J by 4 bases, 10 bases remained unmatched. CDR3: CSVVDRVAPYNEQFF. In DNA, the CDR3 is TGCAGCGTTGTCGACAGGGTGGCCCCTTACAATGAGCAGTTCTTC.

The V call is TRBV9, the J call TRBJ2-3, with 10 bases identical to TRBD2. Per germline, CDR1 SGDLS and CDR2 YYNGEE. This CDR3 has 15 residues. V was clipped by 3 bases and J by 4 bases; unmatched bases: 5. CDR3 nucleotide sequence: TGTGCCAGCAGCGCTAGCGGGAGAGCTTCAGATACGCAGTATTTT. This encodes CASSASGRASDTQYF.

The chain carries TRBV18 and TRBJ2-7; 12 nucleotides agree with TRBD2. The CDR3 contains 14 residues. CDR1 and CDR2 from the germline V gene are KGHSH and LQKENI. The trim removed 5 bases at V and 4 bases at J, leaving 3 bases unmatched. Here the CDR3 DNA reads TGTGCCAGCTCAGAAACTAGCGGGAGGTACGAGCAGTACTTC. Protein product: CASSETSGRYEQYF.

This clone was counted a few times. V usage is TRBV7-3 and J usage is TRBJ1-1, with 8 nucleotides matching TRBD1. The J segment lost 4 bases and the V segment lost 1 base, leaving 8 bases of the junction unmatched. This CDR3 is built from 16 residues. Germline loops: CDR1 SGHTA, CDR2 FQGTGA. CDR3 nucleotides: TGTGCCAGCAGCTTAAATGCCAGGGGGCTGAGCACTGAAGCTTTCTTT. This codes for CASSLNARGLSTEAFF.

This chain connects TRBV5-8 to TRBJ2-5; weak D call: TRBD1 (6 bases). The CDR3 covers 15 residues. Deletions cut 2 bases from V and 5 bases from J, with 16 bases between. The germline V gene has CDR1 SGHTS and CDR2 YDEGEE. The CDR3 region has the DNA TGTGCCAGCAGCTTAGGACAGAGGGGACGGGAGACCCAGTACTTC. It translates to CASSLGQRGRETQYF.

The chain recombines TRBV5-1 with TRBJ2-5; the match to TRBD2 covers 9 bases. CDR3 length: 15 residues. CDR1 and CDR2 from the germline V gene are SGHRS and YFSETQ. The trim removed 3 bases at V and 5 bases at J, leaving 8 bases unmatched. The CDR3 DNA is TGCGCCAGCAGCTCAATAGCGGGAGTGGACGAGACCCAGTACTTC. Its protein is CASSSIAGVDETQYF.

V gene TRBV29-1 combines with J gene TRBJ2-7, with a possible D match to TRBD1 (5 bases). Germline CDR1 reads SQVTM; CDR2 reads ANQGSEA. The CDR3 is made up of 14 amino acids. V lost 4 bases and J lost 4, with 17 bases in between. CDR3 DNA: TGCAGCGTTGGTATTCACGCAGGGCAGTACGAGCAGTACTTC. Encoded protein: CSVGIHAGQYEQYF.

The CDR3 here is CASRLTDEAFF. CDR3 nucleotide sequence: TGTGCCAGTAGGCTGACAGATGAAGCTTTCTTT. V gene TRBV19 combines with J gene TRBJ1-1, with a tentative D call TRBD1 (5 bases). Per the germline V gene, CDR1 is LNHDA and CDR2 is SQIVND (reference sequence). The CDR3 length is 11 residues. The V end lost 6 bases, the J end lost 7 bases, and 9 bases lay between the germline ends.

The chain has TRBV5-1 and TRBJ1-3; 8 bases are shared with TRBD1. This CDR3 comprises 14 residues. Germline CDR1 and CDR2: SGHRS and YFSETQ. V dropped 4 bases and J dropped 5; count of bases not matched to a gene: 5. The CDR3 nucleotides are TGCGCCAGCAGCCCGGGGGACAGGAGAAACACCATATATTTT. Its protein product is CASSPGDRRNTIYF.